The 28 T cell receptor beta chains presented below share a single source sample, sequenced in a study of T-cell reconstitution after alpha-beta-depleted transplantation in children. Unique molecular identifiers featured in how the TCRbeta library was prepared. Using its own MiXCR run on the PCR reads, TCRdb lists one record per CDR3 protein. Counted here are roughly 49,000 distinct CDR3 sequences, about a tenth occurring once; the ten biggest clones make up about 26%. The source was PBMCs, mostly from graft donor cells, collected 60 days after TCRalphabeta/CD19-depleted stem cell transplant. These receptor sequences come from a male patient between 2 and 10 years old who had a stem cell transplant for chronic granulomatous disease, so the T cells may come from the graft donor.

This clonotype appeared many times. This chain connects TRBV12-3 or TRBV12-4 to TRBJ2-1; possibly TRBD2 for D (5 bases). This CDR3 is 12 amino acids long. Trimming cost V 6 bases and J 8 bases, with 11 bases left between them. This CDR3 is CASRPVGDEQFF. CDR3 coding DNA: TGTGCCAGCAGGCCCGTCGGGGATGAGCAGTTCTTC.

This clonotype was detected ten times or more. Here the CDR3 DNA reads TGTGCCAGCAGCCATTGGACTAGCGGGAGGGAGCAGTACTTC. It specifies CASSHWTSGREQYF. This chain links TRBV4-2 with TRBJ2-7, with TRBD2 identical over 14 bases. The CDR3 has 14 residues. From germline, CDR1 is LGHNA and CDR2 YNFKEQ. V trimming: 3 bases; J trimming: 7 bases; junction bases outside the gene matches: 2.

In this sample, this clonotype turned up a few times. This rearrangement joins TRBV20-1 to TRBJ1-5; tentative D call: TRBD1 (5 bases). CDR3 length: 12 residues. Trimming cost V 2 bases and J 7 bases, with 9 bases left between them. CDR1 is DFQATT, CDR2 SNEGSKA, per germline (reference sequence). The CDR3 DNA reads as TGCAGTGCTAGATCATGGGGCCAGCCCCAGCATTTT. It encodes CSARSWGQPQHF.

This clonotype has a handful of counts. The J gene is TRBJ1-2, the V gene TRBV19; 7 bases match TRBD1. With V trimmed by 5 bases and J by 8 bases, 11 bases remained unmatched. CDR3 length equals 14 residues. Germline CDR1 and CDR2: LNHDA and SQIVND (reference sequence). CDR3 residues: CASSARQGIGGYTF. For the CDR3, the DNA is TGTGCCAGTAGTGCCCGACAGGGAATCGGGGGCTACACCTTC. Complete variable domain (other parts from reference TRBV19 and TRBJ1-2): DGGITQSPKYLFRKEGQNVTLSCEQNLNHDAMYWYRQDPGQGLRLIYYSQIVNDFQKGDIAEGYSVSREKKESFPLTVTSAQKNPTAFYLCASSARQGIGGYTFGSGTRLTVV.

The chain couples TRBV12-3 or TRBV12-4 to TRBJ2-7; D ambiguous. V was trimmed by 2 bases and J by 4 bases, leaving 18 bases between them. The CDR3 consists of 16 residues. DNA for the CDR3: TGTGCCAGCAGTTTATTTGGTCCGGGTTCCTCATACGAGCAGTACTTC. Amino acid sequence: CASSLFGPGSSYEQYF.

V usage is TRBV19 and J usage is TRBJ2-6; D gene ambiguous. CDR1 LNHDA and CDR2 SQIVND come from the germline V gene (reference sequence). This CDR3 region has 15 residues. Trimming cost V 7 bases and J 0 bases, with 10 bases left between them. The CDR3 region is CASTDPGSGANVLTF. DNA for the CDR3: TGTGCCAGTACCGATCCGGGCTCTGGGGCCAACGTCCTGACTTTC.

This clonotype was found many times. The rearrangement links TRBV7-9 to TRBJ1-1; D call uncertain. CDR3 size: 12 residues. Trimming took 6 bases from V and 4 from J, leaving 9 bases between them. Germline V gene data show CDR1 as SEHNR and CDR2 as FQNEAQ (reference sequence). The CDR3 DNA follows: TGTGCCAGCAGTCTTTTCGGCACTGAAGCTTTCTTT. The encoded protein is CASSLFGTEAFF.

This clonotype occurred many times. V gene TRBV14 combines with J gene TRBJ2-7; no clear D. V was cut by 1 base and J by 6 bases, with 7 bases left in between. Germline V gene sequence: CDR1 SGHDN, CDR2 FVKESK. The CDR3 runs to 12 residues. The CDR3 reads CASSQGSAEQYF. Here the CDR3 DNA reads TGTGCCAGCAGCCAAGGGTCAGCCGAGCAGTACTTC.

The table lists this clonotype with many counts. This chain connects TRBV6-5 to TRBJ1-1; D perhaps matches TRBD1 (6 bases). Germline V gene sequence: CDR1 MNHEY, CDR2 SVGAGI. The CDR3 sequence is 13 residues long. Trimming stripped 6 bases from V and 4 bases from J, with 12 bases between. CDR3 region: CASSGGLSTEAFF. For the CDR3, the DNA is TGTGCCAGCAGCGGGGGGCTGAGCACTGAAGCTTTCTTT.

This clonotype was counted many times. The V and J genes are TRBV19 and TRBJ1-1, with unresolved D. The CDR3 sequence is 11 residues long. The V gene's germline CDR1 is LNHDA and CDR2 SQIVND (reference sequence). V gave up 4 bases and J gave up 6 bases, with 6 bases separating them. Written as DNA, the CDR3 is TGTGCCAGTAGTAACATTGCTGAAGCTTTCTTT. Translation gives CASSNIAEAFF.

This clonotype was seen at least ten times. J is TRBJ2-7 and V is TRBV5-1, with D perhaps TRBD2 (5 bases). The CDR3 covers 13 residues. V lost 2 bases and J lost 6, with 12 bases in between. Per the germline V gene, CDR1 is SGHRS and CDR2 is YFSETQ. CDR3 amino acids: CASSLAVGREQYF. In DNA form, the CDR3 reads TGCGCCAGCAGCTTAGCGGTCGGACGCGAGCAGTACTTC. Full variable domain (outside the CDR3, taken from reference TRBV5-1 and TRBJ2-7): KAGVTQTPRYLIKTRGQQVTLSCSPISGHRSVSWYQQTPGQGLQFLFEYFSETQRNKGNFPGRFSGRQFSNSRSEMNVSTLELGDSALYLCASSLAVGREQYFGPGTRLTVT.

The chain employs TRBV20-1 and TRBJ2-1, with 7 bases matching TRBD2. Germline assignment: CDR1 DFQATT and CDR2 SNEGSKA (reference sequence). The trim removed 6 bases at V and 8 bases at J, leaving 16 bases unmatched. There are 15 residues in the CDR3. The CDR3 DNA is TGCAGTGCCGGATATAGTCCCTCAGGGAGGGATGAGCAGTTCTTC. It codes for CSAGYSPSGRDEQFF.

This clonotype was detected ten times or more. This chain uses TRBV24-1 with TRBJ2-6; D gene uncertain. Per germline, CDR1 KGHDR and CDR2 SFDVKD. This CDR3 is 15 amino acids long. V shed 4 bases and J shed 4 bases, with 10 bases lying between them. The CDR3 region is CATSDPLGGANVLTF. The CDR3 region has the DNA TGTGCCACCAGTGACCCCCTAGGAGGGGCCAACGTCCTGACTTTC.

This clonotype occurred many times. CDR3 protein: CASSQGGTSGTDTQYF. Written as DNA, the CDR3 is TGTGCCAGCAGCCAAGGGGGGACTAGTGGTACAGATACGCAGTATTTT. The rearrangement uses TRBV3-1 and TRBJ2-3, with 8 bases fitting TRBD2. CDR1 and CDR2 from the germline V gene are LGHDT and YNNKEL (reference sequence). This CDR3 is built from 16 residues. With V trimmed by 1 base and J by 3 bases, 6 bases remained unmatched.

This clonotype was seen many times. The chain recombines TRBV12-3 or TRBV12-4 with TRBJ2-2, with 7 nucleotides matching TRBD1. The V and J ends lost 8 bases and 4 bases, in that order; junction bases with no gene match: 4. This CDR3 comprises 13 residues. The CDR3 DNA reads TGTGCCAGCTGGGGACAGATCACCGGGGAGCTGTTTTTT. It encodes CASWGQITGELFF.

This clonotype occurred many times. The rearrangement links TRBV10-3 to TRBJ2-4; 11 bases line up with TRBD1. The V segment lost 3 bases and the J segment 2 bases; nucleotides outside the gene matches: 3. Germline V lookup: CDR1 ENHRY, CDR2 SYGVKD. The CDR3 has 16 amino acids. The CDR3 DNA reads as TGTGCCATCAGTGATGGACAGGGGGCCACCAAAAACATTCAGTACTTC. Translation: CAISDGQGATKNIQYF.

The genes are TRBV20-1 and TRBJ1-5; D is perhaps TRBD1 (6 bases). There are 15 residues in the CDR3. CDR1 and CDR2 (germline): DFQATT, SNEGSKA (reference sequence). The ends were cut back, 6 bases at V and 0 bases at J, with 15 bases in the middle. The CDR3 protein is CSAHRGGGSNQPQHF. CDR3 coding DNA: TGCAGTGCCCATAGGGGGGGAGGTAGCAATCAGCCCCAGCATTTT.

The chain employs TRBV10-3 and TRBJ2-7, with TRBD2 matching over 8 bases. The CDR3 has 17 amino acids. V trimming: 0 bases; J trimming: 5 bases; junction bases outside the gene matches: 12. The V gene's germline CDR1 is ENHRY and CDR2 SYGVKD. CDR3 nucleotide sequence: TGTGCCATCAGTGAGTCGAGGGGTAGCGGGGACGGCGACGAGCAGTACTTC. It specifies CAISESRGSGDGDEQYF.

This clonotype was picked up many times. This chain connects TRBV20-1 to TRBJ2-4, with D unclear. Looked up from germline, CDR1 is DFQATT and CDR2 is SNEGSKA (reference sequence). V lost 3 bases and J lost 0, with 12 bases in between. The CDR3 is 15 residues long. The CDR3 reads CSASPYARAKNIQYF. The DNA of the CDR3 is TGCAGTGCTAGCCCCTACGCGCGAGCCAAAAACATTCAGTACTTC.

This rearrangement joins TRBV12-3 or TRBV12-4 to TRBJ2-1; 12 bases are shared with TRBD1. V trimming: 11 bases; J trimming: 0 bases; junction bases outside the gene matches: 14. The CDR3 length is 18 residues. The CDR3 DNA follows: TGTGCCTTCAGTCACCGGGACAGGGGGCAGAGCTCCTACAATGAGCAGTTCTTC. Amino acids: CAFSHRDRGQSSYNEQFF.

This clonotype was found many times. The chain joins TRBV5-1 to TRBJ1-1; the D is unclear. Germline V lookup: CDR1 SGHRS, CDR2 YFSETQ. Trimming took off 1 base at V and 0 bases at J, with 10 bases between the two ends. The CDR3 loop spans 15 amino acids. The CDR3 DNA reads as TGCGCCAGCAGCTTGTCCAGCTTCATGAACACTGAAGCTTTCTTT. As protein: CASSLSSFMNTEAFF. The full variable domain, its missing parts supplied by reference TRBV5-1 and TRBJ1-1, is KAGVTQTPRYLIKTRGQQVTLSCSPISGHRSVSWYQQTPGQGLQFLFEYFSETQRNKGNFPGRFSGRQFSNSRSEMNVSTLELGDSALYLCASSLSSFMNTEAFFGQGTRLTVV.

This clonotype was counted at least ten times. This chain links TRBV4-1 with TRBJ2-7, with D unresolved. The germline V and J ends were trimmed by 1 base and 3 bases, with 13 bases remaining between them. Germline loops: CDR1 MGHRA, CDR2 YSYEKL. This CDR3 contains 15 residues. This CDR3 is CASSQGPPLNYEQYF. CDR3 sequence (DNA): TGCGCCAGCAGCCAAGGACCCCCCCTGAACTACGAGCAGTACTTC.

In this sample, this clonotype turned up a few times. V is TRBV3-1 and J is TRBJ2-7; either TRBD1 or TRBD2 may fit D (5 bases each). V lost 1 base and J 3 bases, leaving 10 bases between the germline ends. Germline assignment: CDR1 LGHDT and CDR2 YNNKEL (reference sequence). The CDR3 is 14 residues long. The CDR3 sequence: CASSQVGTGYEQYF. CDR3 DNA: TGTGCCAGCAGCCAAGTCGGGACGGGCTACGAGCAGTACTTC.

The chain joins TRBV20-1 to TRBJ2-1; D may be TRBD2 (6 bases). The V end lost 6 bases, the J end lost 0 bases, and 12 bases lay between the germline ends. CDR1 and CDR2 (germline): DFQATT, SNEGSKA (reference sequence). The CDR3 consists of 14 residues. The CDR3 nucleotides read TGCAGTGCAAATGCGGGGAGCTCCTACAATGAGCAGTTCTTC. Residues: CSANAGSSYNEQFF.

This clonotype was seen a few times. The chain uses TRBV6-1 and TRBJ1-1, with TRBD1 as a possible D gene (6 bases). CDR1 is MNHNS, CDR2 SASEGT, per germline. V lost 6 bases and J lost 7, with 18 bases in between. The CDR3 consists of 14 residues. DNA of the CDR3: TGTGCCAGCAGACGAAAGACAGGCACGGGTGAAGCTTTCTTT. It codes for CASRRKTGTGEAFF.

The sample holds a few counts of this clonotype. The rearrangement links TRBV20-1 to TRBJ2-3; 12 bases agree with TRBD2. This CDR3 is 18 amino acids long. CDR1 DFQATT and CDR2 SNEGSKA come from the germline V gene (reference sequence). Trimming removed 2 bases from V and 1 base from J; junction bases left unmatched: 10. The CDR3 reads CSARPLRTSGIGTDTQYF. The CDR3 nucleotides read TGCAGTGCTAGACCCCTTCGGACTAGCGGGATAGGCACAGATACGCAGTATTTT.

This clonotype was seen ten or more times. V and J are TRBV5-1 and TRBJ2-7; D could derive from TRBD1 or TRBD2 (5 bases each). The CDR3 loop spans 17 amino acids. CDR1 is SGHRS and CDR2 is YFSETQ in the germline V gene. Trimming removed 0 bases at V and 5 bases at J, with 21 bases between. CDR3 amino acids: CASSLEGAGRRGNEQYF. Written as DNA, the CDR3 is TGCGCCAGCAGCTTGGAGGGCGCAGGGCGCCGGGGAAACGAGCAGTACTTC.

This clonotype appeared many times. In DNA, the CDR3 is TGTGCCAGCAGCCCTCGGGCAGATACGCAGTATTTT. Translation: CASSPRADTQYF. The chain joins TRBV12-3 or TRBV12-4 to TRBJ2-3; D remains unclear. The CDR3 is 12 amino acids. Trimming left V 6 bases short and J 4 bases short, with 8 bases between.